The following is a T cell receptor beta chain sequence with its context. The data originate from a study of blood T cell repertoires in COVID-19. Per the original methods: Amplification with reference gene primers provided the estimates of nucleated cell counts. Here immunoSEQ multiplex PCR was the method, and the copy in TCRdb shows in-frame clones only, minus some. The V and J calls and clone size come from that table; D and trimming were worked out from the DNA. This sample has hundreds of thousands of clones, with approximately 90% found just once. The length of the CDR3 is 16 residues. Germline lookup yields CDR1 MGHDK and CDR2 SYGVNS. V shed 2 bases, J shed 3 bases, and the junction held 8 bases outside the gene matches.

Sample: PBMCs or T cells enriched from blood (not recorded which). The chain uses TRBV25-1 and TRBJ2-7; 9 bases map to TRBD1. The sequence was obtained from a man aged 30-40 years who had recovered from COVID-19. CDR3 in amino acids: CASSEKTGGAFYEQYF. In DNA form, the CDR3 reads TGTGCCAGCAGTGAAAAAACAGGGGGCGCGTTCTACGAGCAGTACTTC.